This is a list of T cell receptor beta chains from one sample in a study of metastatic and nonmetastatic thyroid tumors. TCRdb reanalyzed the PCR reads via MiXCR. The sample consists of about 42,000 clones, 9.5% to 13% of them appearing once. Sequencing was carried out using blood. Receptor source: a male donor with papillary thyroid cancer or a benign thyroid nodule (not recorded which). Some clones in this sample may be carry-over from other donors' samples. The CDR3 runs from the conserved cysteine through the conserved F or W. Fields, in order: J gene, V gene, CDR3 protein.

TRBJ2-5 TRBV28 CASSYQGTRVFETQYF
TRBJ2-1 TRBV3-1 CASSQGTSYNEQFF
TRBJ2-3 TRBV11-2 CASGSQGFSDTQYF
TRBJ2-2 TRBV19 CASSLASGGELFF
TRBJ1-4 TRBV4-1 CASSLGPVEKLFF
TRBJ1-5 TRBV6-1 CASRPLSNQPQHF
TRBJ1-1 TRBV20-1 CSARDWALNTEAFF
TRBJ1-3 TRBV7-2 CASSPRTGGNTIYF
TRBJ2-1 TRBV5-1 CASSPGTESAYNEQFF
TRBJ2-5 TRBV12-3/TRBV12-4 CASKQGIQETQYF
TRBJ2-3 TRBV9 CASSVDGASTDTQYF
TRBJ2-5 TRBV14 CASSPHGKGGYQETQYF
TRBJ2-5 TRBV24-1 CATSDSGGGETQYF
TRBJ2-5 TRBV4-3 CASSQELAGTSKETQYF
TRBJ1-5 TRBV4-1 CASSQGGSNQPQHF
TRBJ2-3 TRBV20-1 CSYTSGGTDTQYF
TRBJ1-2 TRBV7-2 CASSLGGQNYGYTF
TRBJ2-1 TRBV14 CASSQAIYNEQFF
TRBJ2-1 TRBV5-1 CASSFWTTYNEQFF
TRBJ2-3 TRBV30 CAWTSGLGTDTQYF
TRBJ2-7 TRBV7-2 CASSFYSARAAEQYF
TRBJ2-7 TRBV30 CAWSRAHEQYF
TRBJ1-1 TRBV7-9 CASSFGNTEAFF
TRBJ2-3 TRBV30 CAWSGTSGIMDTQYF
TRBJ2-1 TRBV18 CASSSDGTLFSYNEQFF
TRBJ2-7 TRBV28 CASIRDRYEQYF
TRBJ2-7 TRBV7-9 CASSLALGYEQYF
TRBJ1-2 TRBV7-9 CASSYVEGAYGYTF
TRBJ2-7 TRBV7-2 CASSHWLAGIYEQYF
TRBJ2-7 TRBV7-2 CASSLVSGQGGYEQYF
TRBJ2-5 TRBV11-3 CASSFQGETQYF
TRBJ2-2 TRBV5-1 CASSEGSANTGELFF
TRBJ1-1 TRBV12-3/TRBV12-4 CASSSSDRVWTEAFF
TRBJ2-5 TRBV30 CAWSRGTSGRDGETQYF
TRBJ1-5 TRBV12-3/TRBV12-4 CASSLAQSLVSQPQHF
TRBJ1-2 TRBV4-3 CASSQDVPLGYTF
TRBJ2-7 TRBV27 CASSFIGSYEQYF
TRBJ1-1 TRBV9 CALTKNTEAFF
TRBJ1-5 TRBV18 CASSPSIGYRTNQPQHF
TRBJ2-1 TRBV20-1 CSARRLADDEQFF
NA TRBV6-2/TRBV6-3 CASIPSDTQHF
TRBJ2-3 TRBV6-1 CASSEGWGDTQYF
TRBJ2-1 TRBV7-7 CASSLTSGRANEQFF
TRBJ2-7 TRBV4-1 CASSRQQDSYEQYF
TRBJ1-2 TRBV10-3 CAISEPMGQRNYGYTF
TRBJ2-7 TRBV15 CATSMRDSSYEQYF
TRBJ1-1 TRBV20-1 CSARGDPDTEAFF
TRBJ2-1 TRBV7-2 CASSLGASGSAYNEQFF
TRBJ2-7 TRBV7-9 CASSLYGTVNYEQYF
TRBJ2-1 TRBV24-1 CATSDPGLAGASEQFF
TRBJ2-1 TRBV11-2 CASSLGSGGGTNEQFF
TRBJ1-3 TRBV10-3 CAISDIYGTIYF
TRBJ2-7 TRBV19 CASSIGSLAGVYEQYF
TRBJ1-2 TRBV5-1 CASSKSPGGDDGYTF